This T cell receptor beta chain came from a study of post-analysis software for immune sequencing data. Trimming left V 6 bases short and J 6 bases short, with 18 bases between. Looked up from germline, CDR1 is MDHEN and CDR2 is SYDVKM. The CDR3 is made up of 16 amino acids. Study conclusions and caveats: When the samples were clustered directly with F measure, those that had been prepared in the same batch showed strong co-clustering. Relative to controls, patients with multiple sclerosis showed significantly lower normalized Chao1 diversity. When patients were compared with controls, 4 or 5 TRBV segments were more frequent, TRBV5-6, TRBV5-1 and TRBV20-1 among them.

On this clonotype: The antigen is unknown.

Presence of unique molecular identifiers characterized the TCR beta cDNA libraries. T cells, roughly 0.9 to 11 million of them, yielded roughly 470,000 cDNA molecules. MiXCR was run by TCRdb on the PCR reads, yielding one entry per CDR3 protein. In the table there are 350,000 to 500,000 distinct CDR3 sequences, roughly 40% of which are singletons. The sample consisted of blood. This receptor was taken from a girl aged 2 to 10 with multiple sclerosis. J is TRBJ1-6 and V is TRBV28; D is perhaps TRBD1 (5 bases). The CDR3 spells CASRGVPEGSNSPLHF. Written as DNA, the CDR3 is TGTGCCAGCAGGGGGGTTCCGGAGGGAAGTAATTCACCCCTCCACTTT.